This T cell receptor beta chain was obtained from a study of tumor-infiltrating lymphocytes in localized non-small cell lung cancer (TCRdb year 2021). Some background on the complete study: The cohort included patients whose samples were collected after neoadjuvant chemotherapy, as well as both smokers and never-smokers and several histologies. The overall ICON cohort was composed of some 140 surgical patients with localized non-small cell lung cancer whose tumors were resected. A total of approximately 56 patients were included in the paired tumor versus uninvolved lung comparison of immunoSEQ T-cell fraction. From each patient came resected tumor tissue plus uninvolved lung tissue from that same patient, and the uninvolved lung tissue was described as non-adjacent to the tumor. Flow cytometry, multiplex immunofluorescence, RNA-seq, exome sequencing and proteomics were applied to the same patients as TCR sequencing, which was one of several integrated assays. The full study reports these points: Because different pieces of the same tissue were used for different assays, technical variation could not be separated from intratumor heterogeneity. TCR-derived T-cell fraction did not differ between the flow cytometry-defined immunotypes IM1 (good prognosis) and IM2 (poor prognosis). Assay coverage varied across patients depending on available tissue quantity, so only a subset of the cohort had TCR sequencing. TCRbeta sequencing supported higher T cell infiltration in tumors than in uninvolved lung tissue, consistent with immunofluorescence CD3 counts.

TCR sequencing with the immunoSEQ assay provided the T-cell fraction in tumor and uninvolved lung tissue. The paper's processing steps were these. To analyze survival, patients were divided into a high T-cell fraction group (upper tertile) and a low T-cell fraction group (lower two tertiles), and the two groups were compared using a log-rank test. A signed-rank test was used to check for differences in T-cell fraction between paired tumor and uninvolved lung. TCRdb took this table from immuneACCESS and kept in-frame rearrangements with V and J called. Such tables lack part of the clones; where checked against another copy, unresolved V genes explain under half of the gap, and the rest is unexplained. That table supplies the V and J calls and clone size; D and trimming were determined from the DNA. For this sample there are roughly 12,000 clones; 76% appear just once. Clones ranked in the top ten supply about 17% of the sample.

ICON enrollment began in the first half of 2016, and the last patient was enrolled in late 2018. A subcohort of some 80 patients provided fresh tumor and matched uninvolved tissue for in-depth immune analyses, with TCR sequencing among those analyses. TCR sequencing was performed on DNA isolated from bulk tissue, without cell sorting. In regard to this clone: Its antigen is unknown. It has no much larger one-base neighbor in the sample; base qualities were not kept.

A distance of 20 bases separates the germline ends of V and J, which lose 7 bases and 7 bases respectively. Taken from the germline V gene, the CDR1 and CDR2 loops are SGDLS and YYNGEE. The CDR3 spans 15 residues, from the cysteine through the phenylalanine. Solely the CDR3 DNA is kept, with 45 bases framed from the first base. Material: uninvolved lung tissue not adjacent to the tumor. The rearranged segments are TRBV9 and TRBJ2-2; the best D guess is TRBD1, with 6 bases matching. This receptor was taken from a human donor with non-small cell lung cancer. The DNA sequence reads TGTGCCAGCGGATCCGGGACACCGGGATTCGGGGAGCTGTTTTTT. Its translation reads: CASGSGTPGFGELFF.